This TCR beta chain came from a study of CD8 T cells in Susac syndrome. Germline V gives CDR1 LNHDA, CDR2 SQIVND (reference sequence). The CDR3 runs 14 residues. Between the trimmed V and J ends, which lost 1 base and 2 bases, there was a span of 9 bases. RNA in amounts of roughly 0.5 to 1 ug was reverse transcribed with random hexamers. The TCR beta CDR3 was amplified by immunoSEQ multiplex PCR across 54 Vbeta, 13 Jbeta. In TCRdb, the immunoSEQ multiplex PCR reads were re-called with MiXCR into one record per CDR3 protein. This table holds 200,000 to 300,000 distinct CDR3 sequences, about 93% found once. TCR beta sequencing covered blood CD8+ and CD4+ T cells. Both CD4+ and CD8+ T cells were negatively isolated, and TEMRA cells underwent FACS enrichment.

The clonotype comes from a human donor with multiple sclerosis. Material for sequencing was CD4+ T cells from PBMCs. The chain couples TRBV19 to TRBJ2-7, with no clear D. CDR3 in amino acids: CASSIGGRPYEQYF. The CDR3 bases are TGTGCCAGTAGTATAGGTGGCAGGCCCTACGAGCAGTACTTC.